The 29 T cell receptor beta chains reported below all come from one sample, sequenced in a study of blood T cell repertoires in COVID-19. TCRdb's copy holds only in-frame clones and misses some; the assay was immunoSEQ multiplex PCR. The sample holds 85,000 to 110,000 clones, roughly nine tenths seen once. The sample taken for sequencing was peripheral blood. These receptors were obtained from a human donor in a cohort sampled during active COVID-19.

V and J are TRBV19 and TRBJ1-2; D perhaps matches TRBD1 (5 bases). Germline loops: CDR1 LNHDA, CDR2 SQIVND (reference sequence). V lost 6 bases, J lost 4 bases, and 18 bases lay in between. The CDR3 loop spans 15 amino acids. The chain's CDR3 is CASSRGTVGGYGYTF. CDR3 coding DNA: TGTGCCAGTAGCCGGGGGACCGTCGGAGGCTATGGCTACACCTTC.

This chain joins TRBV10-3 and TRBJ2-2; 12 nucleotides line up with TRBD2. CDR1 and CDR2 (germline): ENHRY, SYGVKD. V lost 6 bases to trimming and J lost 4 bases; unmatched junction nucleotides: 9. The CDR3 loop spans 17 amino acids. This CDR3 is CAIRPSGRAGGTGELFF. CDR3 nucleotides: TGTGCCATCAGACCTAGCGGGAGGGCCGGAGGCACCGGGGAGCTGTTTTTT.

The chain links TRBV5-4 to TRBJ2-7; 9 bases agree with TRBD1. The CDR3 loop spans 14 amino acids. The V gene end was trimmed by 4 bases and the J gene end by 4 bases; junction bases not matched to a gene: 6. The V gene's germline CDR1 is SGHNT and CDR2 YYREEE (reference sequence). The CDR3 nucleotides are TGTGCCAGCAGCCCCGGGACAGGGAGGTACGAGCAGTACTTC. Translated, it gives CASSPGTGRYEQYF.

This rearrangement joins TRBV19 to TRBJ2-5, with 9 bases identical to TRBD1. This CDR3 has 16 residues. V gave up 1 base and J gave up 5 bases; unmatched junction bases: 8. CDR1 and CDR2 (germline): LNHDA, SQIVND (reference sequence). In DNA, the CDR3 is TGTGCCAGTAGTATAGGGTCCGGGGACAGGGAGGAGACCCAGTACTTC. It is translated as CASSIGSGDREETQYF.

The CDR3 sequence: CASGPWPANYGYTF. In nucleotides, the CDR3 is TGCGCCAGCGGGCCGTGGCCAGCTAACTATGGCTACACCTTC. The chain links TRBV10-2 to TRBJ1-2; D gene uncertain. Germline V gene lookup returns CDR1 WSHSY and CDR2 SAAADI. V dropped 8 bases and J dropped 0 bases, with 13 bases sitting between them. CDR3 length equals 14 residues.

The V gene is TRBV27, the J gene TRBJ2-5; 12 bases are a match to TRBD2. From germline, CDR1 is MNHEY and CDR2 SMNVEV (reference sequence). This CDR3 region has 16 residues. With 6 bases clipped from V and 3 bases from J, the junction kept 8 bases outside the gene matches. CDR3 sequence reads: CASRNPWTSGKETQYF. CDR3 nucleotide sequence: TGTGCCAGCAGAAATCCGTGGACTAGCGGGAAAGAGACCCAGTACTTC.

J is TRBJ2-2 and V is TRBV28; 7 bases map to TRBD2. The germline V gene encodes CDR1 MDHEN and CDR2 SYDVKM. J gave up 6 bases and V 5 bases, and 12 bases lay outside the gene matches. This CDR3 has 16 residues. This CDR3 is CASSEHGTRESGELFF. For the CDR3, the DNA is TGTGCCAGCAGTGAACACGGAACGCGGGAGTCCGGGGAGCTGTTTTTT.

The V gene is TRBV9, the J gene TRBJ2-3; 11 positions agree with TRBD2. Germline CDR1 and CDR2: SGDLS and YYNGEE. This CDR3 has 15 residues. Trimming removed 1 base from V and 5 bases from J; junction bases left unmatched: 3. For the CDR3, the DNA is TGTGCCAGCAGCGTATCCGGGACTAGCGGAGATACGCAGTATTTT. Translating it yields CASSVSGTSGDTQYF.

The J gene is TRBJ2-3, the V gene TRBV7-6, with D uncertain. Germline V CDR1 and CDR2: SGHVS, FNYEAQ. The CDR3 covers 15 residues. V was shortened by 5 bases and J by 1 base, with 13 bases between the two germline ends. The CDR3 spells CASSLSFPGTDTQYF. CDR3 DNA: TGTGCCAGCAGCCTTAGCTTTCCTGGCACAGATACGCAGTATTTT.

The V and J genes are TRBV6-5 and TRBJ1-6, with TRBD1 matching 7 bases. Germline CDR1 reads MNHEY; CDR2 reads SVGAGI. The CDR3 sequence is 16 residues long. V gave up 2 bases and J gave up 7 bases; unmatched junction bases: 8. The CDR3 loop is CASSYGGTVPNSPLHF. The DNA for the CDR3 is TGTGCCAGCAGTTACGGTGGGACAGTTCCGAATTCACCCCTCCACTTT.

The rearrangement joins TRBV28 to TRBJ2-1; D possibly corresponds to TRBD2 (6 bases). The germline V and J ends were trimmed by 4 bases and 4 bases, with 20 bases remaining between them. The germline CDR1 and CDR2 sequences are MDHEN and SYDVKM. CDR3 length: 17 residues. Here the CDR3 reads CASSSLGGESRYNEQFF. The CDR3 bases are TGTGCCAGCAGTTCCCTGGGGGGAGAGTCTAGGTACAATGAGCAGTTCTTC.

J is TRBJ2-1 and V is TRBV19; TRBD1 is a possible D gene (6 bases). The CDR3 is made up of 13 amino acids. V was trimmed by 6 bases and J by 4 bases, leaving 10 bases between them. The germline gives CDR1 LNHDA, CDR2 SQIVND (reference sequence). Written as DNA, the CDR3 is TGTGCCAGTAGGGACAGTGATTACAATGAGCAGTTCTTC. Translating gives CASRDSDYNEQFF.

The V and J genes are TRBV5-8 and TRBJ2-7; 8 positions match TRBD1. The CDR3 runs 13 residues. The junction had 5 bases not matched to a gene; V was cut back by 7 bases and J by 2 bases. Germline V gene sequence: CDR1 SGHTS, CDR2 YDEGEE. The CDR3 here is CASGTGATYEQYF. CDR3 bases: TGTGCCAGCGGGACAGGTGCCACCTACGAGCAGTACTTC. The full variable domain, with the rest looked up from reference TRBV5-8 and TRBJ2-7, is EAGVTQSPTHLIKTRGQQATLRCSPISGHTSVYWYQQALGLGLQFLLWYDEGEERNRGNFPPRFSGRQFPNYSSELNVNALELEDSALYLCASGTGATYEQYFGPGTRLTVT.

The CDR3 sequence is CASSPLLRSSGANVLTF. The CDR3 coding sequence is TGTGCCAGCAGCCCACTATTAAGGTCCTCTGGGGCCAACGTCCTGACTTTC. This rearrangement joins TRBV3-1 (or the pseudogene TRBV3-2) to TRBJ2-6; no reliable D call. Germline V gene lookup returns CDR1 LGHDT and CDR2 YNNKEL (reference sequence). The CDR3 extends over 17 amino acids. The V gene lost 4 bases and the J gene lost 0 bases, with 13 bases spanning the gap.

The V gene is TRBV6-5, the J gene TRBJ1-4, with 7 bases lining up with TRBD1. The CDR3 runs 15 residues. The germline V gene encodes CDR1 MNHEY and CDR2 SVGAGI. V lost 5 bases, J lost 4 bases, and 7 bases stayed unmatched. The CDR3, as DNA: TGTGCCAGCAGTCCCTCCGGGACAGTTAATGAAAAACTGTTTTTT. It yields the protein CASSPSGTVNEKLFF.

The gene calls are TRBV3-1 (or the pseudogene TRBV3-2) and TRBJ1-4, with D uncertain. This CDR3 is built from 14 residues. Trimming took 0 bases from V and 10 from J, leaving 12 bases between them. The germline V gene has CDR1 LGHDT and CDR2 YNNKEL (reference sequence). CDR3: CASSQDPLPRKLFF. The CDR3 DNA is TGTGCCAGCAGCCAAGATCCCCTGCCCAGAAAACTGTTTTTT.

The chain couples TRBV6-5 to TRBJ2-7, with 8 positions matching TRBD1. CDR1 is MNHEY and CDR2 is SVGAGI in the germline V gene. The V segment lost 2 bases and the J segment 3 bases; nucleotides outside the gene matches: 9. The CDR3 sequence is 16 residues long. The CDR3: CASSYTTGVEVYEQYF. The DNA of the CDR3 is TGTGCCAGCAGTTACACGACAGGGGTAGAGGTCTACGAGCAGTACTTC.

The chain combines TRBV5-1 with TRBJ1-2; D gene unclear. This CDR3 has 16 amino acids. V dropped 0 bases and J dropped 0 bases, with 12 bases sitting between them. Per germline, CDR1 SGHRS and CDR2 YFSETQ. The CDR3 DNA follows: TGCGCCAGCAGCTTGGCTCGGCAGGCCCCTAACTATGGCTACACCTTC. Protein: CASSLARQAPNYGYTF.

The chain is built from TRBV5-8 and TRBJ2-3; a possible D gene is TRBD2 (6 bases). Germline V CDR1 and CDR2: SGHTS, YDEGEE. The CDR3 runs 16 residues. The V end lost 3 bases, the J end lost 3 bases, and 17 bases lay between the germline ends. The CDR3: CASSSGVGTSTDTQYF. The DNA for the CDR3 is TGTGCCAGCAGCTCCGGGGTTGGGACTTCGACAGATACGCAGTATTTT.

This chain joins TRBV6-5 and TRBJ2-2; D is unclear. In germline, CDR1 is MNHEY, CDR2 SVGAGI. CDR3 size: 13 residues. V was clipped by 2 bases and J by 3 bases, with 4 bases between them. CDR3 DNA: TGTGCCAGCAGTTACACAGACACCGGGGAGCTGTTTTTT. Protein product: CASSYTDTGELFF.

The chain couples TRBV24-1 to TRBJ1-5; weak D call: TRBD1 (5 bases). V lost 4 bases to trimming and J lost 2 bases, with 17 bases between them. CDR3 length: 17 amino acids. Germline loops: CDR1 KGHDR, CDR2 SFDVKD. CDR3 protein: CATSDSRFTGGNQPQHF. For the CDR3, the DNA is TGTGCCACCAGTGACTCCAGATTCACAGGTGGCAATCAGCCCCAGCATTTT.

The CDR3 DNA reads TGCAGCGTCTTTGGAGGGCGGGAGGAGATGTACGAGCAGTACTTC. Translating gives CSVFGGREEMYEQYF. The V and J genes are TRBV29-1 and TRBJ2-7; 8 bases fit TRBD2. Trimming removed 6 bases from V and 4 bases from J; junction bases left unmatched: 14. CDR1 SQVTM and CDR2 ANQGSEA come from the germline V gene. The CDR3 runs 15 residues.

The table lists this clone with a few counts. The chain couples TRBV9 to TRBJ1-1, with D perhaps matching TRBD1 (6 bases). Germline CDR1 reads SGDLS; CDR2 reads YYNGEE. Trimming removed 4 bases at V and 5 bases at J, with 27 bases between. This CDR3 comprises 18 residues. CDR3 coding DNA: TGTGCCAGCAGCTCGGAGGTGGGGACCCAGGGGCAGGGGACTGAAGCTTTCTTT. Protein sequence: CASSSEVGTQGQGTEAFF.

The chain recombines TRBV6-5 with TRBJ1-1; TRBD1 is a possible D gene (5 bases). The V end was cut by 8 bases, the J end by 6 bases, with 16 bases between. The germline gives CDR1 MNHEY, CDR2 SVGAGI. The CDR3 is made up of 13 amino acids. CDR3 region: CASSIQEGAEAFF. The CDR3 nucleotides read TGTGCCAGCTCGATACAGGAGGGAGCTGAAGCTTTCTTT.

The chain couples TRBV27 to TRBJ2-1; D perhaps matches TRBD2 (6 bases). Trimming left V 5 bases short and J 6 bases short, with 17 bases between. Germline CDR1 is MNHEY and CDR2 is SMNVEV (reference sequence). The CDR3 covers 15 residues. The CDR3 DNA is TGTGCCAGCAGTCCAGGGACGGGGGTAATCAATGAGCAGTTCTTC. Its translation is CASSPGTGVINEQFF.

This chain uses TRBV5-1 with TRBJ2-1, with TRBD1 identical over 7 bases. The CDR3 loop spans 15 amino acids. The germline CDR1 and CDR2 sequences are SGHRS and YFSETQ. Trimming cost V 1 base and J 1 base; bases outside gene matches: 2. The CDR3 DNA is TGCGCCAGCAGCTTGATACAGGGGTCCTACAATGAGCAGTTCTTC. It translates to CASSLIQGSYNEQFF.

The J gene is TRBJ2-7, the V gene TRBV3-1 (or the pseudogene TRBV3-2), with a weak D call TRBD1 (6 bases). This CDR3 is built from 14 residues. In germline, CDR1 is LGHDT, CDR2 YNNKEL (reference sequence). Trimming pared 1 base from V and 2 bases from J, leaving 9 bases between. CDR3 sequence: CASSQVDSAYEQYF. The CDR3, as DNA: TGTGCCAGCAGCCAAGTGGACAGCGCCTACGAGCAGTACTTC.

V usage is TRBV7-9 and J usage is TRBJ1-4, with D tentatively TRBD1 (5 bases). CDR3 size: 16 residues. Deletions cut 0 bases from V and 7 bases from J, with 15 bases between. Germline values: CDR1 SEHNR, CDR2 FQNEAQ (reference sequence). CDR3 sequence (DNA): TGTGCCAGCAGCTTAGCCGGGGAGGGGCAGCGTGAAAAACTGTTTTTT. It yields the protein CASSLAGEGQREKLFF.

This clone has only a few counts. In DNA form, the CDR3 reads TGTGCCAGCAGTTTGGGGCTAGCGGACGGGTTAGGGGAGCTGTTTTTT. Its translation is CASSLGLADGLGELFF. The rearrangement joins TRBV28 to TRBJ2-2; 7 bases line up with TRBD2. CDR1 is MDHEN, CDR2 SYDVKM, per germline. Trimming took 3 bases from V and 8 from J; bases not matched to a gene: 12. This CDR3 comprises 16 residues.